Reported below is one TCR beta chain. Its specificity is not known. TCRdb's table, derived via immunoSEQ multiplex PCR, lists solely in-frame clones and lacks some. The table records roughly 21,000 clones, around 87% of them present only once. The germline V gene encodes CDR1 SGHAT and CDR2 FQNNGV. The junction had 3 bases not matched to a gene; V was cut back by 4 bases and J by 0 bases. The CDR3 is made up of 14 amino acids. Repeated repertoire sampling spanned the course of chemoradiotherapy. The source of the sample is a study of chemoradiotherapy in HPV16-positive cancers. Points from the study as a whole: During treatment, candidate HPV-specific clones and E7-related motifs expanded in tumor.

This receptor was obtained from a human donor with HPV-associated anogenital cancer. This chain joins TRBV11-2 and TRBJ2-7; 7 bases fit TRBD1. The sequences come from blood, collected from a patient who underwent chemoradiotherapy. Here the CDR3 reads CASSSWDSSYEQYF. In DNA, the CDR3 is TGTGCCAGCAGCTCCTGGGACAGCTCCTACGAGCAGTACTTC. Full variable domain (missing parts from reference TRBV11-2 and TRBJ2-7): EAGVAQSPRYKIIEKRQSVAFWCNPISGHATLYWYQQILGQGPKLLIQFQNNGVVDDSQLPKDRFSAERLKGVDSTLKIQPAKLEDSAVYLCASSSWDSSYEQYFGPGTRLTVT.